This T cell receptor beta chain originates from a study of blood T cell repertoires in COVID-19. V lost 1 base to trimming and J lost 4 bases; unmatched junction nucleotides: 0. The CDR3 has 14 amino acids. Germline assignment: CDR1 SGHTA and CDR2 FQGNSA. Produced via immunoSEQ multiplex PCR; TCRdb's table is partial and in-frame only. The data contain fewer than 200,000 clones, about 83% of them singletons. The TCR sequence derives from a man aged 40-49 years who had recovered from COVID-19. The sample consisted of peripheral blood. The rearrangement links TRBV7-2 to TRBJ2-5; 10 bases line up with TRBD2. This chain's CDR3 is CASSLGLAGETQYF. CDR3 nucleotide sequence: TGTGCCAGCAGCTTAGGACTAGCGGGAGAGACCCAGTACTTC.